This T cell receptor (beta chain) was sequenced for a study of T-cell memory formation after mild COVID-19. Study at large: There were largely donor-specific TCR clusters.

Findings and limits, study-wide: Clones that got smaller from day 15 to 85 had even CD4/CD8, while clones growing later tipped toward CD4+.

This clonotype showed up just a few times. Its specificity is unknown. Employing constant-segment primers, 5'RACE generated TCR alpha and TCR beta cDNA libraries bearing sample barcodes and UMIs. TCRdb redid the calling of the 5' RACE reads with MiXCR, one entry per CDR3 protein. The sample shows about 270,000 distinct CDR3 sequences, around 16% of them seen only once. This TCR came from a man aged 18 to 29 who had mild COVID-19 (a few samples of this study predate the infection). Cell type and time point are not known. What was sequenced was PBMCs or a T cell subset sorted from them (not recorded which).

The CDR3 protein is CASSQEFGGRDTQYF. The CDR3 bases are TGCGCCAGCAGCCAAGAATTCGGGGGTAGGGATACGCAGTATTTT. The chain joins TRBV4-3 to TRBJ2-3; D may be TRBD2 (6 bases). Per the germline V gene, CDR1 is LGHNA and CDR2 is YSLEER. The V end was cut by 0 bases, the J end by 6 bases, with 13 bases between. The CDR3 is made up of 15 amino acids.